This TCR beta chain emerged from a study of blood T cell repertoires in COVID-19 (dated by TCRdb to 2020 to 2021). Some background on the complete study: Collaborator samples came from the United States, Italy and Spain and covered acute and convalescent phases of COVID-19. The material from the prospective study consisted of cDNA or gDNA derived from T cells, B-cell-depleted T cells, or PBMCs. The dataset comprised deeply sampled blood TCRbeta repertoires from subjects exposed to, actively infected with, or recovered from COVID-19. The repertoires were released in a freely available public database meant as a resource for research on the immune response to SARS-CoV-2. The samples were drawn from two sources: the first 160 participants of the ongoing ImmuneRACE study, and 1,254 subjects contributed by 6 global collaborators. Sample metadata almost always included a de-identified subject ID, COVID-19 status, age in years and sex. Where available, HLA class I and class II types were obtained from metadata supplied by the sample provider rather than from assay-based typing.

Its CDR3 holds 13 amino acids, cysteine through phenylalanine. The kept DNA is CDR3 alone, 39 bases in frame from the first base. CDR1 and CDR2, per the germline V gene, are SGHNT and YENEEA. Between the V and J ends, shortened by 5 bases and 3 bases respectively, the junction contains 8 bases. The immunoSEQ Assay, a bias-controlled multiplex PCR, was used to amplify TCRbeta CDR3 regions from genomic DNA. The source study handled its data this way. The number of nucleated cells in each sample was estimated by amplification of reference gene primers within the assay. Sequence reads were collapsed and filtered to measure the absolute abundance of every unique TCRbeta CDR3 rearrangement. For each sample, productive Simpson clonality was calculated as the square root of Simpson's diversity index across productive rearrangements. The immuneACCESS repertoire file appears here via TCRdb, limited to in-frame rearrangements. These files lack a portion of the clones; in checked studies, under half of the deficit traces to unresolved V genes, and the cause of the others is not known. The V and J calls and clone size are taken from that table; D and trimming were inferred from the DNA. The sample profile shows a few hundred thousand clones; 70% to 90% of them were found once. Roughly 8.9% of the sample goes to the ten largest clones.

General study outcomes and caveats: Clinical and demographic metadata were provided uncurated, with the amount varying by source and participant.

As for this clone: Its antigen has not been determined. Per-base quality was not reported, and no clone a single base away is much larger than it.

In the prospective study, participants were about 18 to 95 years old, resided in approximately 25 geographic areas of the United States, and were enrolled through a virtual design. In the prospective study, participants were assigned to cohorts based on the clinical history participants reported in a screening survey and a study questionnaire. For ImmuneRACE Cohort 3, a participant was defined as recovered based on two consecutive negative NP/OP PCR tests, clearance by a healthcare professional, or resolution of symptoms. Mobile phlebotomists in the prospective study collected whole blood, serum and a nasopharyngeal or oropharyngeal swab from every participant. Over an approximately 2-month period, participants in the prospective study had the option of providing additional blood draws and questionnaires. Before DNA extraction, prospective study blood samples were shipped either frozen or at room temperature.

The chain is assembled from TRBV11-3 and TRBJ2-1, with the D gene call left open. Sequencing used PBMCs or T cells enriched from blood (not recorded which). The receptor was derived from a woman aged 40 to 50 who had recovered from COVID-19. In nucleotides, the sequence is TGTGCCAGCAGCGAAGCTCGCTACAATGAGCAGTTCTTC. Its protein reads: CASSEARYNEQFF. Beyond the CDR3, the reference TRBV11-3 and TRBJ2-1 genes provide the residues; the full variable domain reads: EAGVVQSPRYKIIEKKQPVAFWCNPISGHNTLYWYLQNLGQGPELLIRYENEEAVDDSQLPKDRFSAERLKGVDSTLKIQPAELGDSAVYLCASSEARYNEQFFGPGTRLTVL.